The 29 T cell receptor beta chains given below trace back to one sample, sequenced in a study of early T cells in non-severe SARS-CoV-2 infection. From the 5' RACE reads, TCRdb called clonotypes with MiXCR, one entry per CDR3 protein. The table includes over 50,000 distinct CDR3 sequences, more than 9% detected once. Sequenced: whole blood. The receptors derive from an adult who was a healthcare worker with PCR-confirmed SARS-CoV-2 infection or an uninfected control (not recorded which).

The chain is built from TRBV30 and TRBJ1-1; no clear D gene. Trimming cost V 3 bases and J 3 bases, with 11 bases left between them. The germline CDR1 and CDR2 sequences are GTSNPN and SVGIG (reference sequence). The CDR3 contains 13 residues. CDR3 coding DNA: TGTGCCTGGAGCACCATTGGGGACACTGAAGCTTTCTTT. It is translated as CAWSTIGDTEAFF.

By share of the sample, this clonotype is medium-sized. The J gene is TRBJ2-1, the V gene TRBV7-6; unclear D gene. There are 12 residues in the CDR3. V dropped 2 bases and J dropped 4 bases, with 3 bases sitting between them. In germline, CDR1 is SGHVS, CDR2 FNYEAQ. CDR3 nucleotide sequence: TGTGCCAGCAGCTTACTATACAATGAGCAGTTCTTC. Translation gives CASSLLYNEQFF.

V is TRBV14 and J is TRBJ2-5, with no clear D. The V end was cut by 3 bases, the J end by 1 base, with 9 bases between. Germline lookup yields CDR1 SGHDN and CDR2 FVKESK. The length of the CDR3 is 14 residues. CDR3 DNA sequence: TGTGCCAGCAGCCATCTTTTGGTCCAAGAGACCCAGTACTTC. Protein: CASSHLLVQETQYF.

This clonotype has a count of ten or more. The chain links TRBV20-1 to TRBJ2-3; D may be TRBD1 (6 bases). Trimming pared 6 bases from V and 4 bases from J, leaving 11 bases between. CDR3 size: 12 residues. Germline values: CDR1 DFQATT, CDR2 SNEGSKA (reference sequence). The CDR3 DNA sequence: TGCAGTGCAGAAGGGGGATCAGATACGCAGTATTTT. This encodes CSAEGGSDTQYF.

The J gene is TRBJ1-1, the V gene TRBV18; D perhaps matches TRBD1 (5 bases). The germline V and J ends were trimmed by 3 bases and 1 base, with 9 bases remaining between them. CDR3 size: 14 residues. Germline assignment: CDR1 KGHSH and CDR2 LQKENI. The CDR3 protein is CASSPKQENTEAFF. The CDR3 region has the DNA TGTGCCAGCTCACCGAAACAGGAGAACACTGAAGCTTTCTTT.

The V call is TRBV7-8, the J call TRBJ2-7; 9 bases are a match to TRBD2. The CDR3 contains 15 residues. Germline V gene data show CDR1 as SGHVS and CDR2 as FQNEAQ. V was clipped by 1 base and J by 3 bases; unmatched bases: 4. The CDR3 protein is CASSLGRGGGYEQYV. As DNA, the CDR3 is TGTGCCAGCAGCTTAGGCCGCGGGGGGGGCTACGAGCAGTACGTC.

This clonotype has ten or more counts. The chain joins TRBV24-1 to TRBJ1-5; D unresolved. V lost 3 bases and J 0 bases, leaving 14 bases between the germline ends. Germline values: CDR1 KGHDR, CDR2 SFDVKD. The CDR3 runs 17 residues. The CDR3 region has the DNA TGTGCCACCAGTGATCCCCGACGGACGGATAGCAATCAGCCCCAGCATTTT. Protein: CATSDPRRTDSNQPQHF.

This clonotype was seen more than once but under ten times. The chain is built from TRBV3-1 and TRBJ2-5, with D possibly called TRBD1 or TRBD2 (5 bases each). The CDR3 spans 17 residues. Germline CDR1 is LGHDT and CDR2 is YNNKEL (reference sequence). V was pared by 0 bases and J by 4 bases, with 18 bases between. The CDR3 coding sequence is TGTGCCAGCAGCCAAGAGAATCGGGGCCTTCGGAGAGAGACCCAGTACTTC. As protein: CASSQENRGLRRETQYF.

This clonotype was observed many times. The V gene is TRBV11-2, the J gene TRBJ2-3; D is perhaps TRBD2 (5 bases). The CDR3 has 12 amino acids. Germline CDR1 reads SGHAT; CDR2 reads FQNNGV. V was pared by 8 bases and J by 1 base, with 7 bases between. CDR3 in amino acids: CASDGGTDTQYF. As DNA, the CDR3 is TGTGCCAGCGACGGGGGCACAGATACGCAGTATTTT.

The rearrangement uses TRBV20-1 and TRBJ1-2, with TRBD1 matching over 10 bases. V was pared by 4 bases and J by 4 bases, with 6 bases of the junction left unmatched. The V gene's germline CDR1 is DFQATT and CDR2 SNEGSKA (reference sequence). This CDR3 region has 14 residues. The CDR3 bases are TGCAGTGCTACCGGGACAGGGGTTATCTATGGCTACACCTTC. It specifies CSATGTGVIYGYTF.

The chain is built from TRBV11-3 and TRBJ2-4, with D perhaps given as TRBD1 or TRBD2 (5 bases each). Germline loops: CDR1 SGHNT, CDR2 YENEEA. The CDR3 consists of 17 residues. Trimming pared 3 bases from V and 8 bases from J, leaving 23 bases between. CDR3 DNA: TGTGCCAGCAGCTTCCGGTTTTGGGGACCAAAGCTCCACATTCAGTACTTC. It yields the protein CASSFRFWGPKLHIQYF.

The chain joins TRBV5-1 to TRBJ2-5; weak D call: TRBD1 (5 bases). This CDR3 spans 13 amino acids. Looked up from germline, CDR1 is SGHRS and CDR2 is YFSETQ. The V end was cut by 4 bases, the J end by 4 bases, with 11 bases between. CDR3: CASSRQPLETQYF. DNA of the CDR3: TGCGCCAGCAGCCGACAGCCGCTAGAGACCCAGTACTTC.

This rearrangement joins TRBV20-1 to TRBJ1-1, with D uncertain. V was trimmed by 3 bases and J by 3 bases, leaving 11 bases between them. The CDR3 length is 13 residues. Germline assignment: CDR1 DFQATT and CDR2 SNEGSKA (reference sequence). CDR3 DNA: TGCAGTGCTAGTGACGGCGGTTACACTGAAGCTTTCTTT. It yields the protein CSASDGGYTEAFF.

This clonotype appeared many times. This sequence joins TRBV11-2 and TRBJ2-1; D unclear. The V and J ends lost 2 bases and 7 bases respectively, with 12 bases between them. The length of the CDR3 is 14 residues. CDR1 is SGHAT, CDR2 FQNNGV, per germline. The CDR3 DNA reads TGTGCCAGCAGCTTATCAGGCCGAGTTAATGAGCAGTTCTTC. It yields the protein CASSLSGRVNEQFF.

In its sample, this clonotype was seen many times. The chain couples TRBV28 to TRBJ1-1; TRBD1 is a possible D gene (5 bases). CDR1 is MDHEN and CDR2 is SYDVKM in the germline V gene. The CDR3 extends over 15 amino acids. V lost 7 bases, J lost 7 bases, and 22 bases lay in between. This chain's CDR3 is CASTNSGLGKDEAFF. In DNA, the CDR3 is TGTGCCAGCACTAACTCGGGACTGGGAAAAGATGAAGCTTTCTTT.

The rearrangement links TRBV20-1 to TRBJ1-1; no clear D gene. This CDR3 contains 16 residues. Trimming left V 4 bases short and J 1 base short, with 19 bases between. The germline V gene has CDR1 DFQATT and CDR2 SNEGSKA (reference sequence). The CDR3 reads CSATDKAPSGNTEAFF. CDR3 DNA: TGCAGTGCTACCGATAAAGCCCCATCCGGGAACACTGAAGCTTTCTTT.

This clonotype occurred a few times. The chain couples TRBV11-2 to TRBJ2-5; possible D gene TRBD2, 6 bases. Germline assignment: CDR1 SGHAT and CDR2 FQNNGV. Trimming removed 1 base from V and 0 bases from J, with 12 bases in between. The length of the CDR3 is 16 residues. In DNA form, the CDR3 reads TGTGCCAGCAGCTTAGGCGGGGCCCTTAACCAAGAGACCCAGTACTTC. It specifies CASSLGGALNQETQYF. The variable domain in full, with the rest retrieved from reference TRBV11-2 and TRBJ2-5, is EAGVAQSPRYKIIEKRQSVAFWCNPISGHATLYWYQQILGQGPKLLIQFQNNGVVDDSQLPKDRFSAERLKGVDSTLKIQPAKLEDSAVYLCASSLGGALNQETQYFGPGTRLLVL.

There are many counts of this clonotype. This rearrangement joins TRBV7-2 to TRBJ2-3, with a tentative D call TRBD1 (5 bases). V was shortened by 1 base and J by 0 bases, with 11 bases between the two germline ends. Germline V gives CDR1 SGHTA, CDR2 FQGNSA. This CDR3 is built from 16 residues. The CDR3 spells CASSLEGYPSTDTQYF. The CDR3 DNA sequence: TGTGCCAGCAGCTTAGAGGGGTACCCTAGCACAGATACGCAGTATTTT.

The chain employs TRBV28 and TRBJ1-1; no clear D gene. Germline lookup yields CDR1 MDHEN and CDR2 SYDVKM. The V end lost 2 bases, the J end lost 1 base, and 8 bases lay between the germline ends. The CDR3 runs to 14 residues. The CDR3: CASSLVQRNTEAFF. As DNA, the CDR3 is TGTGCCAGCAGTTTAGTCCAAAGGAACACTGAAGCTTTCTTT. The whole variable domain, filled in from reference TRBV28 and TRBJ1-1, reads DVKVTQSSRYLVKRTGEKVFLECVQDMDHENMFWYRQDPGLGLRLIYFSYDVKMKEKGDIPEGYSVSREKKERFSLILESASTNQTSMYLCASSLVQRNTEAFFGQGTRLTVV.

The V gene is TRBV14, the J gene TRBJ1-2; no clear D gene. CDR3 size: 14 residues. Germline V gene sequence: CDR1 SGHDN, CDR2 FVKESK. V was clipped by 4 bases and J by 6 bases, with 15 bases between them. CDR3 DNA sequence: TGTGCCAGCAGCCCCCTCGGGAGCTCAGATGGCTACACCTTC. Its translation: CASSPLGSSDGYTF.

This clonotype has at least ten counts. V and J are TRBV4-1 and TRBJ1-2; possibly TRBD1 for D (5 bases). The ends were cut back, 0 bases at V and 0 bases at J, with 11 bases in the middle. The length of the CDR3 is 16 residues. Per germline, CDR1 MGHRA and CDR2 YSYEKL. CDR3 nucleotides: TGCGCCAGCAGCCAAGAGTTTACAGGTGCTAACTATGGCTACACCTTC. Protein sequence: CASSQEFTGANYGYTF.

This clonotype occurred a few times. The rearrangement uses TRBV27 and TRBJ2-3, with D possibly being TRBD2 (7 bases). Germline V gives CDR1 MNHEY, CDR2 SMNVEV (reference sequence). This CDR3 contains 14 residues. Trimming took off 5 bases at V and 2 bases at J, with 11 bases between the two ends. CDR3 sequence: CASSRGGFTDTQYF. The CDR3 DNA is TGTGCCAGCAGTAGGGGGGGGTTCACAGATACGCAGTATTTT.

This clonotype occurred many times. The chain employs TRBV24-1 and TRBJ2-1; TRBD1 might be the D (6 bases). Germline assignment: CDR1 KGHDR and CDR2 SFDVKD. Between the trimmed V and J ends, which lost 6 bases and 5 bases, there was a span of 10 bases. The length of the CDR3 is 13 residues. CDR3 sequence: CATSRYRDNEQFF. The CDR3 coding sequence is TGTGCCACCAGTCGCTACAGGGACAATGAGCAGTTCTTC.

This clonotype was detected many times. This rearrangement joins TRBV6-5 to TRBJ1-2, with TRBD1 as a possible D gene (6 bases). CDR1 is MNHEY, CDR2 SVGAGI, per germline. Trimming left V 6 bases short and J 3 bases short, with 14 bases between. The length of the CDR3 is 14 residues. As DNA, the CDR3 is TGTGCCAGCAGGACAGGAATGGGGGACTATGGCTACACCTTC. Encoded protein: CASRTGMGDYGYTF.

The table lists this clonotype with a few counts. V gene TRBV20-1 combines with J gene TRBJ1-1, with TRBD1 as a possible D gene (5 bases). Between the trimmed V and J ends, which lost 3 bases and 1 base, there was a span of 9 bases. This CDR3 is built from 13 residues. Per the germline V gene, CDR1 is DFQATT and CDR2 is SNEGSKA (reference sequence). In DNA form, the CDR3 reads TGCAGTGCTAGGGCAGGGACGAACACTGAAGCTTTCTTT. Translation gives CSARAGTNTEAFF.

This clonotype has a handful of counts. This sequence joins TRBV27 and TRBJ2-7; D possibly matches TRBD1 or TRBD2 (5 bases each). The V and J ends lost 5 bases and 3 bases respectively, with 14 bases between them. There are 14 residues in the CDR3. Germline CDR1 and CDR2: MNHEY and SMNVEV (reference sequence). The CDR3 region is CASSPRGPSYEQYV. In DNA, the CDR3 is TGTGCCAGCAGTCCGAGGGGTCCGAGCTACGAGCAGTACGTC.

J is TRBJ1-5 and V is TRBV7-2, with D possibly being TRBD1 (6 bases). This CDR3 has 14 amino acids. Germline assignment: CDR1 SGHTA and CDR2 FQGNSA. V lost 1 base to trimming and J lost 7 bases, with 11 bases between them. The CDR3 protein is CASSLVGGQQPQHF. As DNA, the CDR3 is TGTGCCAGCAGCTTAGTAGGGGGGCAACAGCCCCAGCATTTT.

In its sample, this clonotype was seen many times. As DNA, the CDR3 is TGCAGCGTTGATGGCTATCTCTCTGGAAACACCATATATTTT. This gives the protein CSVDGYLSGNTIYF. This chain joins TRBV29-1 and TRBJ1-3; no clear D. Trimming took off 3 bases at V and 0 bases at J, with 9 bases between the two ends. The germline V gene has CDR1 SQVTM and CDR2 ANQGSEA. The CDR3 contains 14 residues.

The sample holds a few counts of this clonotype. The V call is TRBV29-1, the J call TRBJ2-1; the D gene is possibly TRBD1 (5 bases). V was trimmed by 0 bases and J by 9 bases, leaving 12 bases between them. This CDR3 region has 13 residues. Germline V gene lookup returns CDR1 SQVTM and CDR2 ANQGSEA. CDR3 loop: CSVEDEDKTEQFF. The CDR3 nucleotides read TGCAGCGTTGAAGATGAGGACAAAACTGAGCAGTTCTTC.